This T cell receptor beta chain stems from a study of T cell repertoires in cytomegalovirus infection (dated by TCRdb to between 2017 and 2020). Study-wide context: Donor HLA type was relevant to the analysis, as public TCR beta signatures indicated carriage of CMV infection together with the matching HLA type. Study-wide conclusions, independent of this receptor: The ex vivo response was dominated by HLA-C-restricted CMV-specific TCR beta clonotypes, which also provided the single most frequent clonotype in two of eight donors. In both this cohort and an independent cohort of a few hundred donors, the cumulative frequency of public TCR beta family members distinguished carriers of CMV infection plus the relevant HLA type.

This clonotype was detected a few times. This clone's antigen is unknown. One base away there is no much larger clone; base qualities are not given. TCRdb names Illumina HiSeq 1500 as the instrument used. Clones were called with MiXCR by TCRdb after fastp trimmed the public reads at Q25, and only in-frame beta chains were retained. Each record represents a unique CDR3 protein, reported with the most common genes and DNA among its rows. A total of hundreds of thousands of distinct CDR3 sequences appear in this sample, around 24% of them only once. The top ten clones comprise less than 10% of the sample. CDR1 and CDR2 (MNHNS, SASEGT) derive from the germline V gene. There are 11 amino acids in the CDR3, from cysteine to phenylalanine inclusive. The kept DNA is CDR3 alone, 33 bases in frame from the first base. The germline ends are 10 bases apart after V is trimmed by 3 bases and J by 11 bases.

Recombination connected TRBV6-1 to TRBJ1-1; the D gene assignment is ambiguous. This clonotype was obtained from a human donor in good health (CMV status not recorded). Some clones in this sample may be carry-over from other donors' samples. The specimen was CD8+ T cells from PBMCs. CDR3 reads: CASSDLPRAFF. The DNA is TGTGCCAGCAGTGATTTGCCGCGGGCTTTCTTT.